This T cell receptor beta chain was obtained from a study of cytomegalovirus exposure and HLA in healthy donors (dated 2017 in TCRdb). Regarding the study in general: An earlier analysis of roughly 500 of the donors reported approximately 300 Gb of sequence data and 117 million unique TCR beta sequences from about 179 million T cells. An early release covering just under 650 HLA-typed donors comprised roughly 300 gigabases of sequencing data and approximately 85 million unique TCR sequences. The genetic ancestry cluster associated with self-reported Caucasian donors included over 65% of the roughly 400 genotyped donors. The study aimed to test whether cataloging public T cell receptors could reveal signatures of past pathogen exposure. Using immunosequencing, the study profiled T cell repertoires from 640 or so subjects and related those repertoires to cytomegalovirus serostatus. Along with the approximately 700-subject first cohort, a separate validation cohort of roughly 110 different subjects was used. To predict cytomegalovirus infection status, the study combined high-throughput TCR immunosequencing, statistical association of individual TCRs with disease status, and machine learning. A later analysis re-examined previously published TCR beta repertoires from roughly 650 donors and added high-resolution HLA genotyping to investigate patterns of TCR occurrence. Rather than drawing on any new phenotypic data, the later analysis identified candidate immune exposures from TCR beta sequences and the way those sequences occurred across donors. An earlier analysis of several hundred of the donors applied high-throughput TCR beta sequencing to assess whether each TCR beta V gene segment acted as functional or pseudogenic. Donor age, sex, ethnicity and CMV serostatus were compiled together with the repertoire data. Genome-wide SNP genotypes for about three fifths of the roughly 700 donors were used in a later genetic analysis, which treated that subset as a discovery cohort. All discovery cohort repertoires had been generated using a single sequencing platform. HLA typing included class I and class II loci at four-digit resolution. Typing coverage differed by locus: A, B, C, DRB1 and DQB1 were typed in about 620-640 donors, DQA1 in about 550, DPA1 in some 600, and DPB1 in 472. Because of strong linkage in the cohort, roughly five DR-DQ haplotypes were treated as single units for association and clustering. Among about 390 genotyped donors of the cohort, an average of about 240,000 unique TCR beta nucleotide sequences were sequenced per donor, about a sixth of them non-productive.

Based on the germline V gene, the CDR1 and CDR2 sequences are ENHRY and SYGVKD. Taken from cysteine to phenylalanine, the CDR3 has 15 residues. The retained sequence is limited to the CDR3, 45 bases, with the frame set at the first base. Trimming leaves V shorter by 4 bases and J shorter by 4 bases, with the junction holding 9 bases beyond the gene matches. The library was produced with the immunoSEQ multiplex PCR assay. For the multiplex PCR, a mixture combining 60 forward primers for TCR Vbeta segments and 13 reverse primers for TCR Jbeta segments was used. Amplification of the CDR3 region of rearranged TCR beta genes was performed with a multiplex PCR assay on genomic DNA. Amplified TCR beta libraries were sequenced as 87-base-pair reads on the Illumina HiSeq System. Per the original workflow: In a later analysis, some 80 million unique TCR beta chains were counted across the 666 repertoires, and roughly 11 million of these chains were shared by at least two donors. To remove PCR and sequencing errors, raw reads were error-corrected and collapsed into unique sequences using a nearest-neighbor algorithm that merged closely related sequences. V, D and J gene segments were assigned by aligning CDR3 sequences to IMGT reference sequences. Each retained sequence needed at least a six-nucleotide match to both a V gene segment and a J gene segment. Rearrangements were called productive when the CDR3 lacked stop codons and stayed in frame with V and J; all others were non-productive. Following IMGT convention, CDR3 was defined as the stretch from the second conserved V-encoded cysteine to the conserved J-encoded phenylalanine. The earlier analysis of fewer than 750 of the donors excluded sequences that lacked an unambiguous match to a single V gene segment. An earlier analysis of 500 to 600 of the donors classified V segments as functional when productive rearrangements were above 56.7% and as segregating when the standard deviation between donors was above 5%. A statistical classification framework was developed to diagnose cytomegalovirus status using the catalog of TCR beta chain sequences. In a later analysis, TCR nucleotide sequences were compared against IMGT/GENE-DB human TR gene sequences so that V and J genes could be assigned. In a later analysis, CDR3 sequences and most-parsimonious VDJ recombination scenarios were assigned using the TCRdist pipeline. A later analysis defined each TCR beta chain by its CDR3 amino acid sequence plus V-gene family, and excluded reads lacking a unique V-gene family. To address suspected cross-contamination and a sequencing artifact, a later analysis removed 592 highly shared, low-generation-probability nucleotide sequences. A later analysis calculated a clonal expansion index for each public chain from normalized within-repertoire ranks of inferred template counts. In a later analysis, generation probabilities were computed using a VDJ recombination model fitted to out-of-frame rearrangements, and the results were checked against IGoR. In a later analysis, hypergeometric tests were used to score TCR-TCR, TCR-HLA and TCR-CMV co-occurrence, with a repertoire-size bias correction applied to TCR pairs. False discovery rates were estimated in a later analysis by permuting HLA or CMV assignments 20 times. In a later analysis, co-occurring TCRs were grouped with DBSCAN, and TCRdist sequence similarity was added when clustering was performed within HLA-allele-positive subsets. Repertoires with fewer than 30,000 or more than 120,000 public chains, plus five repertoires with anomalous nucleotide sharing, were excluded from co-occurrence clustering. In its TCRdb copy, this immuneACCESS table keeps in-frame sequences only and misses some clones. Where compared with another copy, unresolved V genes explain less than half of these, and the others have no known cause. The DNA gave D and trimming, while V, J and clone size come from that table. The table for this sample lists approximately 110,000 clones. The ten largest account for about 2% of the sample.

With regard to this clone: This receptor's antigen is unknown.

In total, fewer than 750 healthy bone marrow donors made up the cohort. At the time of sampling, all cohort members were nominally healthy, though unrecorded immune exposures were likely present. The donor was CMV seronegative and was included in the group of 352 seronegative cohort members. Every donor gave a peripheral blood sample, and the peripheral blood mononuclear cells from that sample were used for TCR beta sequencing. The Qiagen DNeasy Blood Extraction Kit was used to extract genomic DNA from the blood cell samples. The paper as a whole reports these results and caveats: In an earlier analysis of fewer than 750 of the donors, most TCR beta V segments were observed in productive rearrangements about 87% or about 30% of the time, broadly matching IMGT annotations. Because counts were too low, more than 15 rarely observed V segments, including chromosome 9 orphons, were excluded from the earlier analysis of several hundred of the donors. A later analysis found that HLA-associated TCR beta chains were more clonally expanded and had lower generation probabilities than equally common non-associated chains. In a later genetic analysis, fewer N-insertions in productive TCRs were reported among donors in an Asian-associated ancestry cluster than the roughly 700-donor mean. Roughly uniform sequencing depth across donors was assumed in presence/absence analyses, although this assumption may not hold. The authors suggested that the approach could potentially be generalized to other disease states and immunological phenotypes. Because some donors lacked HLA typing at each locus, the association tests relied only on the typed subset. The classifier was reported to diagnose cytomegalovirus status with high specificity and sensitivity in both the original and validation cohorts. In a later analysis, most CMV-associated TCR beta chains were found to appear HLA-restricted, with HLA associations seemingly driven largely by CMV exposure. Immune exposure information for the cohort was limited to CMV serostatus. According to a later analysis, parvovirus B19, influenza, CMV and Epstein-Barr virus appeared linked to several top co-occurrence clusters. When HLA alleles, especially DR and DQ, strongly co-occurred, TCR associations were difficult to assign to individual alleles. A later genetic analysis associated a missense DCLRE1C variant with V-gene and J-gene trimming of TCR beta chains, and an independent cohort replicated the association. A few of the identified cytomegalovirus-associated TCR beta chains were confirmed in vitro to be specific for cytomegalovirus antigens. Linkage disequilibrium might explain the correlated functional status among segregating V segments, but an unknown experimental factor could not be excluded. Some IMGT-functional V segments, including TRBV6-2 and TRBV6-3, could not be distinguished by the 87-base-pair reads and were therefore excluded. Across donors, most TCR sequences were observed very rarely, whereas some public TCRs were present in many individuals. A further reported finding was that TCR beta sequences accurately predicted the HLA-A and HLA-B alleles for most subjects in the first cohort. A later analysis associated some 17,000 TCR beta sequences with specific HLA alleles at a false discovery rate of 0.05. A later analysis found that TCR association rates varied across HLA loci, with DRB1 alleles showing the most associated TCRs and HLA-C alleles the fewest. The study listed 164 TCR beta chains as associated with cytomegalovirus. A cluster of highly shared sequence variants was judged likely to represent a technical artifact of the sequencing pipeline. This cohort had only TCR beta chains sequenced, and the lack of alpha or paired-chain data limited which features could be detected.

The origin of this receptor is a man in his forties in good health and CMV-seronegative. The chain was built from TRBV10-3 and TRBJ1-1, with 7 middle bases fitting TRBD1. Sequenced sample: PBMCs. The CDR3 is CAISARTGRGTEAFF. The nucleotides read TGTGCCATCAGTGCCCGGACAGGCCGCGGCACTGAAGCTTTCTTT.